The rows below give T cell receptor beta chains drawn from one sample of a study of chemoradiotherapy in HPV16-positive cancers. This table comes from immunoSEQ multiplex PCR, and its TCRdb copy is limited to in-frame clones, with some not included. In the table there are approximately 13,000 clones, around 85% of which are singletons. Sequencing was performed on blood, taken from a patient who underwent chemoradiotherapy. The receptors shown here come from a human donor with HPV-associated anogenital cancer. The conserved cysteine and the conserved F or W are not part of the CDR3 here. D genes are given only for firm matches.

d_gene,j_gene,v_gene,CDR3aa
-,TRBJ1-2,TRBV4-1,ASSQVPYSYRIYGYT
TRBD1,TRBJ2-1,TRBV4-2,ASSQDRGGAYNEQF
-,TRBJ2-6,TRBV6-1,ASTESGANVLT
TRBD1,TRBJ1-1,TRBV2,ASRLTGWGTEAF
TRBD2,TRBJ2-1,TRBV10-1,ASSESRLAGGNEQF
-,TRBJ1-2,TRBV7-8,ASSLGSGGKANYGYT
-,TRBJ2-5,TRBV6-5,ASSYSISQETQY
TRBD1,TRBJ2-7,TRBV7-9,ASSPGQPPYEQY
-,TRBJ1-5,TRBV5-8,ASSRAGNQPQH
TRBD2,TRBJ2-1,TRBV2,ASSELAATYNEQF
-,TRBJ1-5,TRBV6-1,ASSEGYRVSQPQH
-,TRBJ2-2,TRBV5-8,ASSLVSRNTGELF
TRBD1,TRBJ1-2,TRBV5-1,ASSLVGGQGNYGYT
TRBD1,TRBJ1-2,TRBV7-2,ASSFKGQGRTANYGYT
TRBD1,TRBJ2-1,TRBV10-3,AISAGTGDPNEQF
-,TRBJ2-5,TRBV15,ATSRGGQETQY
-,TRBJ2-1,TRBV9,ASSVETGSYNEQF
TRBD1,TRBJ2-3,TRBV6-6,ASSPTGIGRDTQY
TRBD1,TRBJ1-2,TRBV2,ASSEWGQGPPRYT
-,TRBJ2-5,TRBV6-1,ASSAKPGVETQY
TRBD1,TRBJ1-2,TRBV9,ASSVYPGGNYGYT
TRBD1,TRBJ1-2,TRBV19,ASSPTSGGLLYGYT
TRBD1,TRBJ1-6,TRBV19,ASSDSQGDSSPLH
-,TRBJ2-7,TRBV10-3,AISDSDEQY
-,TRBJ2-7,TRBV12-5,ASGLRYEQY
-,TRBJ2-4,TRBV5-1,ASSLPMGGLRNIQY
-,TRBJ2-2,TRBV6-6,ASSSRTFNTGELF
TRBD1,TRBJ1-1,TRBV6-5,ASRRDRGNTEAF
TRBD1,TRBJ1-4,TRBV10-3,AISAGTGVANEKLF